A selection of T cell receptor beta chains follows, all from one sample in a study of T cell repertoires in cytomegalovirus infection. Each CDR3 protein is one row after TCRdb ran MiXCR on the reads. The repertoire consists of 290,000 or so distinct CDR3 sequences, with approximately 8.9% occurring once and the leading ten covering more than 2.5%. The material sequenced was PBMCs. Receptors were obtained from a human donor in good health (CMV status not recorded). Some clones in this sample may be carry-over from other donors' samples. The CDR3 runs from the conserved cysteine through the conserved F or W. The D gene is left open where the match is weak. Expanded clones are given a class, and other clones once, few, many or no size at all.

j_call: TRBJ1-2
v_call: TRBV7-9
clone_size: many
d_call: NA
cdr3_aa: CASSLNRELYGYTF
cdr3_nt: TGTGCCAGCAGCTTAAACAGGGAACTCTATGGCTACACCTTC

j_call: TRBJ1-2
v_call: TRBV7-2
clone_size: many
d_call: NA
cdr3_aa: CASSPMTTYGYTF
cdr3_nt: TGTGCCAGCAGCCCAATGACTACCTATGGCTACACCTTC

j_call: TRBJ2-7
v_call: TRBV23-1
clone_size: many
d_call: NA
cdr3_aa: CASSRTERILSYEQYF
cdr3_nt: TGCGCCAGCAGTCGGACTGAAAGGATCCTATCCTACGAGCAGTACTTC

j_call: TRBJ1-1
v_call: TRBV7-9
clone_size: many
d_call: NA
cdr3_aa: CASSLDKNTEAFF
cdr3_nt: TGTGCCAGCAGCTTGGACAAGAACACTGAAGCTTTCTTT

j_call: TRBJ1-3
v_call: TRBV20-1
clone_size: NA
d_call: NA
cdr3_aa: CSATKSSGAGNTIYF
cdr3_nt: TGCAGTGCTACGAAGAGTAGTGGGGCTGGAAACACCATATATTTT

j_call: TRBJ2-1
v_call: TRBV7-3
clone_size: many
d_call: TRBD2
cdr3_aa: CASSTGLAGVYNEQFF
cdr3_nt: TGTGCCAGCAGCACGGGACTAGCGGGGGTCTACAATGAGCAGTTCTTC

j_call: TRBJ2-7
v_call: TRBV28
clone_size: many
d_call: NA
cdr3_aa: CASSLPGGQGASYEQYF
cdr3_nt: TGTGCCAGCAGTTTACCCGGGGGGCAGGGGGCTTCCTACGAGCAGTACTTC

j_call: TRBJ2-1
v_call: TRBV6-6
clone_size: many
d_call: TRBD2
cdr3_aa: CASSSLAGGLEQFF
cdr3_nt: TGTGCCAGCAGCTCTCTAGCGGGGGGGCTCGAGCAGTTCTTC

j_call: TRBJ1-3
v_call: TRBV7-9
clone_size: many
d_call: NA
cdr3_aa: CASSYRAGNTIYF
cdr3_nt: TGTGCCAGCAGTTACCGGGCAGGAAACACCATATATTTT

j_call: TRBJ1-2
v_call: TRBV20-1
clone_size: many
d_call: NA
cdr3_aa: CSAREPGVSYGYTF
cdr3_nt: TGCAGTGCTAGAGAACCAGGGGTGTCCTATGGCTACACCTTC

j_call: TRBJ1-5
v_call: TRBV9
clone_size: many
d_call: NA
cdr3_aa: CASSGRGGQPQHF
cdr3_nt: TGTGCCAGCAGCGGCAGGGGCGGGCAGCCCCAGCATTTT

j_call: TRBJ2-7
v_call: TRBV29-1
clone_size: NA
d_call: TRBD1
cdr3_aa: CSVRQGAYEQYF
cdr3_nt: TGCAGCGTTCGACAGGGGGCCTACGAGCAGTACTTC

j_call: TRBJ2-4
v_call: TRBV2
clone_size: many
d_call: NA
cdr3_aa: CASSGMVNIQYF
cdr3_nt: TGTGCCAGCAGTGGAATGGTTAACATTCAGTACTTC

j_call: TRBJ2-2
v_call: TRBV2
clone_size: many
d_call: TRBD2
cdr3_aa: CASSERVAGKTGELFF
cdr3_nt: TGTGCCAGCAGTGAAAGGGTAGCGGGGAAGACCGGGGAGCTGTTTTTT